These 26 T cell receptor beta chains originate from one sample sequenced in a study of T cell responses to AZD1222 COVID-19 vaccine. Profiling relied on immunoSEQ multiplex PCR, and the TCRdb table lists in-frame clones only, not all of them. The sample includes some 81,000 clones, over 80% of them seen just once. Sequenced material: peripheral blood, taken 28 days after the second AZD1222 dose. These receptors all stem from an adult who received the AZD1222 COVID-19 vaccine.

On this clone: Other DNA sequences in this sample translate to the same CDR3. The V gene is TRBV7-9, the J gene TRBJ1-4; 9 positions match TRBD1. The CDR3 spans 15 residues. Trimming at V came to 1 base and at J to 5 bases, leaving 2 bases not matched to a gene. The V gene's germline CDR1 is SEHNR and CDR2 FQNEAQ (reference sequence). As DNA, the CDR3 is TGTGCCAGCAGCTTAGGGGACAGGGAAAATGAAAAACTGTTTTTT. As protein: CASSLGDRENEKLFF.

The genes are TRBV11-1 and TRBJ2-2, with a tentative D call TRBD1 (5 bases). CDR1 is SGHAT and CDR2 is FQDESV in the germline V gene (reference sequence). CDR3 size: 17 residues. Deletions cut 0 bases from V and 5 bases from J, with 16 bases between. This CDR3 is CASSLATGLGRTGELFF. CDR3 in DNA: TGTGCCAGCAGCTTAGCTACAGGTCTCGGTCGAACCGGGGAGCTGTTTTTT.

V and J are TRBV7-3 and TRBJ1-2, with TRBD1 matching 7 bases. The CDR3 length is 14 residues. The ends lost 2 bases at V and 4 bases at J; junction bases unmatched: 4. CDR1 is SGHTA and CDR2 is FQGTGA in the germline V gene. CDR3 amino acids: CASSLGGQPYGYTF. The CDR3 DNA is TGTGCCAGCAGCTTAGGGGGACAGCCCTATGGCTACACCTTC.

The chain recombines TRBV19 with TRBJ1-5, with D hard to call. With 6 bases removed from V and 1 base from J, the gap between germline ends came to 13 bases. The CDR3 runs 15 residues. Per the germline V gene, CDR1 is LNHDA and CDR2 is SQIVND (reference sequence). Written as DNA, the CDR3 is TGTGCCAGTAGCCCCGGACGGGCGAGCAATCAGCCCCAGCATTTT. It codes for CASSPGRASNQPQHF. Together with reference TRBV19 and TRBJ1-5, the CDR3 gives the full variable domain: DGGITQSPKYLFRKEGQNVTLSCEQNLNHDAMYWYRQDPGQGLRLIYYSQIVNDFQKGDIAEGYSVSREKKESFPLTVTSAQKNPTAFYLCASSPGRASNQPQHFGDGTRLSIL.

The rearrangement links TRBV6-6 to TRBJ2-7; no clear D gene. The CDR3 runs 13 residues. The V and J ends lost 8 bases and 0 bases respectively, with 11 bases between them. Germline V gene data show CDR1 as MNHNY and CDR2 as SVGAGI (reference sequence). The CDR3 DNA follows: TGTGCCAGCTCCCTGTGGGGCTCCTACGAGCAGTACTTC. It codes for CASSLWGSYEQYF.

The chain couples TRBV6-2 or TRBV6-3 to TRBJ1-5; the D gene is possibly TRBD1 (5 bases). V was pared by 2 bases and J by 3 bases, with 8 bases between. Germline V gene lookup returns CDR1 MNHEY and CDR2 SVGEGT. The CDR3 totals 14 residues. The CDR3 region is CASSYGGVNQPQHF. CDR3 nucleotide sequence: TGTGCCAGCAGTTACGGAGGGGTCAATCAGCCCCAGCATTTT.

In its sample, this clone ranks as medium-sized. The chain combines TRBV5-6 with TRBJ2-7, with 8 bases matching TRBD2. Germline assignment: CDR1 SGHDT and CDR2 YYEEEE. The CDR3 sequence is 14 residues long. V gave up 7 bases and J gave up 0 bases; unmatched junction bases: 6. Here the CDR3 reads CASCLGGDSYEQYF. DNA of the CDR3: TGTGCCAGCTGCCTCGGGGGGGACTCCTACGAGCAGTACTTC. Full variable domain (remainder filled in from reference TRBV5-6 and TRBJ2-7): DAGVTQSPTHLIKTRGQQVTLRCSPKSGHDTVSWYQQALGQGPQFIFQYYEEEERQRGNFPDRFSGHQFPNYSSELNVNALLLGDSALYLCASCLGGDSYEQYFGPGTRLTVT.

V usage is TRBV28 and J usage is TRBJ1-1; D remains unclear. Germline V lookup: CDR1 MDHEN, CDR2 SYDVKM. This CDR3 has 11 amino acids. Trimming took 8 bases from V and 1 from J, leaving 5 bases between them. CDR3 sequence (DNA): TGTGCCAGCTTTTCGAACACTGAAGCTTTCTTT. Protein: CASFSNTEAFF. Full variable domain (outside the CDR3, taken from reference TRBV28 and TRBJ1-1): DVKVTQSSRYLVKRTGEKVFLECVQDMDHENMFWYRQDPGLGLRLIYFSYDVKMKEKGDIPEGYSVSREKKERFSLILESASTNQTSMYLCASFSNTEAFFGQGTRLTVV.

The gene calls are TRBV7-9 and TRBJ1-5; D not resolved. The germline V gene encodes CDR1 SEHNR and CDR2 FQNEAQ (reference sequence). This CDR3 contains 13 residues. Trimming took off 2 bases at V and 4 bases at J, with 6 bases between the two ends. In DNA, the CDR3 is TGTGCCAGCAGCTTATCCAGAAATCAGCCCCAGCATTTT. Protein: CASSLSRNQPQHF. Full variable domain (remainder filled in from reference TRBV7-9 and TRBJ1-5): DTGVSQNPRHKITKRGQNVTFRCDPISEHNRLYWYRQTLGQGPEFLTYFQNEAQLEKSRLLSDRFSAERPKGSFSTLEIQRTEQGDSAMYLCASSLSRNQPQHFGDGTRLSIL.

This clone was seen only a few times. This sequence joins TRBV11-2 and TRBJ1-6; D perhaps matches TRBD1 (5 bases). The germline CDR1 and CDR2 sequences are SGHAT and FQNNGV. The ends were cut back, 1 base at V and 4 bases at J, with 8 bases in the middle. The length of the CDR3 is 15 residues. The CDR3 loop is CASSLVGVYNSPLHF. The CDR3 nucleotides are TGTGCCAGCAGCTTAGTAGGGGTTTATAATTCACCCCTCCACTTT.

This chain links TRBV28 with TRBJ1-2; TRBD1 might be the D (5 bases). Germline CDR1 reads MDHEN; CDR2 reads SYDVKM. The V and J ends lost 2 bases and 8 bases respectively, with 15 bases between them. This CDR3 is 14 amino acids long. CDR3 amino acids: CASSLQLAGAGYTF. In DNA, the CDR3 is TGTGCCAGCAGTTTACAACTCGCCGGGGCGGGCTACACCTTC.

The chain employs TRBV5-1 and TRBJ1-6; D is unresolved. Between the trimmed V and J ends, which lost 2 bases and 8 bases, there was a span of 20 bases. Germline V gene sequence: CDR1 SGHRS, CDR2 YFSETQ. This CDR3 comprises 17 residues. CDR3 region: CASSFHGGVIDYSPLHF. The CDR3 bases are TGCGCCAGCAGCTTTCACGGAGGTGTAATTGATTATTCACCCCTCCACTTT.

The chain joins TRBV29-1 to TRBJ2-1; the D is unclear. CDR3 length: 14 amino acids. Looked up from germline, CDR1 is SQVTM and CDR2 is ANQGSEA. Trimming took 5 bases from V and 4 from J, leaving 15 bases between them. This CDR3 is CSVSGPEKYNEQFF. The CDR3 DNA reads TGCAGCGTTTCAGGCCCAGAGAAATACAATGAGCAGTTCTTC.

V usage is TRBV29-1 and J usage is TRBJ2-5; no reliable D call. This CDR3 contains 13 residues. Germline V gives CDR1 SQVTM, CDR2 ANQGSEA. The V gene lost 4 bases and the J gene lost 2 bases, with 11 bases spanning the gap. This CDR3 reads CSVVQSDQETQYF. CDR3 bases: TGCAGCGTTGTGCAGTCAGATCAAGAGACCCAGTACTTC.

J is TRBJ1-4 and V is TRBV18, with unresolved D. This CDR3 is 14 amino acids long. In germline, CDR1 is KGHSH, CDR2 LQKENI. The V and J ends lost 5 bases and 0 bases respectively, with 7 bases between them. The CDR3 DNA follows: TGTGCCAGCTCAGCAAGTTCAACTAATGAAAAACTGTTTTTT. Protein: CASSASSTNEKLFF.

CDR3 sequence reads: CASSYSGFVTGGYTF. The CDR3 DNA sequence: TGTGCCAGCAGTTACTCGGGATTCGTGACGGGGGGCTACACCTTC. This chain links TRBV6-6 with TRBJ1-2; D unresolved. The CDR3 is 15 amino acids. V lost 0 bases and J 8 bases, leaving 16 bases between the germline ends. Germline CDR1 is MNHNY and CDR2 is SVGAGI (reference sequence).

The table lists this clone with a count of one. The chain carries TRBV5-1 and TRBJ2-2; unclear D gene. The CDR3 runs 15 residues. V was pared by 0 bases and J by 1 base, with 7 bases between. In germline, CDR1 is SGHRS, CDR2 YFSETQ. The CDR3 DNA reads TGCGCCAGCAGCTTGGCCAGTATGAACACCGGGGAGCTGTTTTTT. It encodes CASSLASMNTGELFF.

The sample holds a few counts of this clone. Other nucleotide sequences from this sample produce the same CDR3. The V and J genes are TRBV6-1 and TRBJ2-5, with 12 nucleotides matching TRBD2. This CDR3 region has 15 residues. Germline loops: CDR1 MNHNS, CDR2 SASEGT. The V and J ends lost 2 bases and 4 bases, in that order; junction bases with no gene match: 2. Written as DNA, the CDR3 is TGTGCCAGCAGTGAACTAGCGGGAGGGCCAGAGACCCAGTACTTC. Translating gives CASSELAGGPETQYF.

This sequence joins TRBV9 and TRBJ2-1; 8 bases align to TRBD2. J was trimmed by 8 bases and V by 0 bases; bases with no gene match: 13. This CDR3 region has 17 residues. Germline CDR1 reads SGDLS; CDR2 reads YYNGEE. For the CDR3, the DNA is TGTGCCAGCAGCGTAGAAGCGAGCGGGAGCATGGCGGATGAGCAGTTCTTC. Translated, it gives CASSVEASGSMADEQFF.

This chain connects TRBV9 to TRBJ2-5; D is undetermined. Trimming left V 1 base short and J 4 bases short, with 8 bases between. CDR1 and CDR2 (germline): SGDLS, YYNGEE. The CDR3 runs 13 residues. CDR3: CASSVTLRETQYF. DNA for the CDR3: TGTGCCAGCAGCGTAACCCTTCGAGAGACCCAGTACTTC.

The chain has TRBV12-3 or TRBV12-4 and TRBJ1-2; no clear D gene. CDR3 length: 13 amino acids. Trimming took off 5 bases at V and 8 bases at J, with 15 bases between the two ends. CDR3 bases: TGTGCCAGCAGTACCCCTGGGGTACGCGGCTACACCTTC. Residues: CASSTPGVRGYTF.

The rearrangement links TRBV10-3 to TRBJ2-2; 8 bases match TRBD2. The ends lost 5 bases at V and 5 bases at J; junction bases unmatched: 4. The CDR3 has 14 amino acids. Germline V gives CDR1 ENHRY, CDR2 SYGVKD. CDR3: CAISPAGVTGELFF. In nucleotides, the CDR3 is TGTGCCATCAGTCCAGCGGGAGTTACCGGGGAGCTGTTTTTT.

The CDR3 DNA sequence: TGTGCCAGCAGCGTAGTTGGCAGCCAAGAGACCCAGTACTTC. Translating it yields CASSVVGSQETQYF. The rearrangement joins TRBV9 to TRBJ2-5, with D hard to call. The CDR3 is 14 residues long. CDR1 and CDR2 from the germline V gene are SGDLS and YYNGEE. The V end lost 0 bases, the J end lost 1 base, and 7 bases lay between the germline ends.

The chain employs TRBV10-2 and TRBJ2-2; D assignment may be TRBD1 or TRBD2 (5 bases each). The germline V gene has CDR1 WSHSY and CDR2 SAAADI. This CDR3 is built from 15 residues. V was cut by 11 bases and J by 1 base, with 17 bases left in between. The DNA for the CDR3 is TGCGCCGGAATCCCGGGACGAGAGAACACCGGGGAGCTGTTTTTT. This gives the protein CAGIPGRENTGELFF.

V and J are TRBV4-1 and TRBJ2-7, with D possibly matching TRBD1 (5 bases). The V end lost 0 bases, the J end lost 6 bases, and 12 bases lay between the germline ends. This CDR3 comprises 14 residues. CDR1 is MGHRA and CDR2 is YSYEKL in the germline V gene. CDR3 DNA: TGCGCCAGCAGCCAAGACCGCAGGGCCTCCGAGCAGTACTTC. It yields the protein CASSQDRRASEQYF.

The V gene is TRBV29-1, the J gene TRBJ1-5; unclear D gene. V gave up 4 bases and J gave up 0 bases, with 7 bases separating them. The V gene's germline CDR1 is SQVTM and CDR2 ANQGSEA. The CDR3 runs to 13 residues. The CDR3 is CSVADVSNQPQHF. CDR3 coding DNA: TGCAGCGTTGCGGACGTTAGCAATCAGCCCCAGCATTTT.